The clone carrying this T cell receptor (beta chain) was detected only once. The antigen remains unidentified. These data are taken from a study of regulatory T cells in long-lasting Graves disease. The germline V gene has CDR1 SGHKS and CDR2 YYEKEE (reference sequence). The CDR3 totals 12 residues. V lost 6 bases and J lost 3, with 9 bases in between. Study-level findings and limits: It was in persistent disease that TRBV28, TRBJ1-2 and TRBJ2-5 were favored.

Indicated time point: persistent/refractory GD, antithyroid drugs over 5 years with positive TRAb. From RNA extracted from PBMCs, the TCR library was made. Arm-PCR of CDR3 regions with iRepertoire HTBI primers generated TCR beta libraries. From the multiplex PCR reads, TCRdb called clonotypes with MiXCR, one entry per CDR3 protein. Of 500,000 to 700,000 distinct CDR3 sequences detected, approximately 31% appear once; the ten largest clones hold 42%. The receptor was derived from a female donor with Graves disease. The rearrangement joins TRBV5-5 to TRBJ1-2; unclear D gene. Sequencing was performed on peripheral blood mononuclear cells (PBMCs), taken when the disease was refractory, from a patient treated with antithyroid drugs. The CDR3 reads CASTAWDYGYTF. In DNA form, the CDR3 reads TGTGCCAGCACGGCGTGGGACTATGGCTACACCTTC. Full variable domain (remainder filled in from reference TRBV5-5 and TRBJ1-2): DAGVTQSPTHLIKTRGQQVTLRCSPISGHKSVSWYQQVLGQGPQFIFQYYEKEERGRGNFPDRFSARQFPNYSSELNVNALLLGDSALYLCASTAWDYGYTFGSGTRLTVV.